This T cell receptor (beta chain) was sequenced in a study of T-cell memory formation after mild COVID-19 (dated by TCRdb to the early 2020s). The study in broad terms: Most TCR sequence clusters were specific to one of the two donors. Longitudinal TCRalpha and TCRbeta repertoire sequencing tracked T-cell clones expanding and contracting after mild COVID-19 in two donors. The cohort comprised two young, previously healthy adult volunteers, one female and one male.

Worth noting for this clonotype: It has no known antigen specificity. Per-base quality was not reported, and no clone a single base away is much larger than it.

Ficoll-Paque density gradient centrifugation was the method used to isolate PBMCs. From the germline V gene, CDR1 is SGHTA and CDR2 is FQGNSA. V is clipped by 5 bases and J by 1 base, and the sequence between their germline boundaries is 18 bases long. The CDR3 numbers 16 residues from cysteine through phenylalanine. Of all the DNA, just the CDR3 is kept, 48 bases in frame from base 1. Sequencer: Illumina NovaSeq 6000. Using 5'RACE with constant-segment primers, TCRalpha and TCRbeta cDNA libraries were constructed, with sample barcodes and unique molecular identifiers added in the process. Trizol reagent was used to extract RNA from every sample. Libraries were amplified in two PCR steps, with a second sample barcode and Illumina TruSeq adapters added in the second step. Sequencing of libraries was performed on an Illumina NovaSeq with 2 x 150 bp paired-end reads. The published analysis was carried out like this. With migec v1.2.7, reads were demultiplexed and then collapsed into UMI-guided consensus sequences. Using mixcr v2.1.11, UMI consensuses were aligned to TRA and TRB V and J templates and then assembled into clonotypes. A clonotype was counted as expanded or contracted only when both edgeR and NoisET called the clonotype significant, with the noise models trained on biological replicates. edgeR calls used a false discovery rate-adjusted p below 0.01 and a log2 fold-change threshold of 1. As an exploratory analysis of dynamics, max-normalized trajectories of the 1000 most abundant clonotypes were examined with PCA combined with hierarchical clustering. Separately sequenced CD4+ and CD8+ repertoires were used to assign the CD4 or CD8 phenotype of responding clones. TCRdb handled the public reads itself, with Q25 trimming in fastp and clone calling in MiXCR, and kept productive beta chains. Every entry covers one CDR3 protein and lists the most common genes and DNA from its rows. These V and J calls are TCRdb output, not the study's own analysis. A total of almost 250,000 distinct CDR3 sequences appear in this sample, 15% to 19% of them only once. 2.1% of the sample comes from the top ten.

The investigation overall reported the following: SARS-CoV-2 specificity was not confirmed for the second-wave clones peaking on day 37. Some responding clones were detected in pre-infection memory, which suggested that pre-existing cross-reactive memory T cells had joined the SARS-CoV-2 response. Balanced CD4/CD8 phenotypes were observed for clones contracting from day 15 to 85, whereas a bias towards CD4+ was observed for a second wave of clones expanding from day 15 to 37. Only a couple of mild cases were covered in the study, and larger cohorts including severe cases with pre-infection samples were considered necessary. Contracting CD4+ clones were located mainly in the CM and EM memory subsets, whereas CD8+ clones were found to be enriched in EMRA.

The sample taken for sequencing was PBMCs or a T cell subset sorted from them (not recorded which). This TCR was sampled from an adult woman who had mild COVID-19 (a few samples of this study predate the infection). The sample titles of this study are shuffled in the database, so cell type and time point are left out; the donor was told from shared clones. The receptor chain draws on TRBV7-2 and TRBJ2-7; TRBD1 is possibly the D segment (5 matching bases). The CDR3: CASSQALGPQSYEQYF. The sequenced DNA: TGTGCCAGCAGCCAAGCTTTGGGGCCGCAGTCCTACGAGCAGTACTTC.